The 15 T cell receptor beta chains below were found in one sample sequenced in a study of shared clonotypes between healthy human individuals. The data were produced by immunoSEQ multiplex PCR, yet TCRdb's version contains in-frame clones alone and is incomplete. The sample has around 700,000 clones, under 80% seen once; the top ten hold approximately 1.6%. The source material was memory CD4+ T cells sorted from blood. Subset denoted: CD45RA-negative fraction. These receptors came from a woman in her 30s in good health.

This rearrangement joins TRBV5-1 to TRBJ2-5, with 9 positions matching TRBD2. The V segment lost 4 bases and the J segment 5 bases; nucleotides outside the gene matches: 3. The CDR3 has 13 residues. Germline V CDR1 and CDR2: SGHRS, YFSETQ. CDR3 region: CASSPGTSETQYF. CDR3 nucleotides: TGCGCCAGCAGCCCCGGGACTAGCGAGACCCAGTACTTC. The entire variable domain, with the rest obtained from reference TRBV5-1 and TRBJ2-5, is as follows: KAGVTQTPRYLIKTRGQQVTLSCSPISGHRSVSWYQQTPGQGLQFLFEYFSETQRNKGNFPGRFSGRQFSNSRSEMNVSTLELGDSALYLCASSPGTSETQYFGPGTRLLVL.

The chain couples TRBV23-1 to TRBJ2-1; 7 nucleotides agree with TRBD2. TRBV23-1 is annotated as an ORF whose role is uncertain. CDR3 length equals 15 residues. V trimming: 1 base; J trimming: 8 bases; junction bases outside the gene matches: 8. In DNA, the CDR3 is TGCGCCAGCAGTCAATGTTTGCGGGAGTCGGATGAGCAGTTCTTC. It is translated as CASSQCLRESDEQFF.

V and J are TRBV6-5 and TRBJ2-1; no firm D call. The CDR3 has 14 amino acids. The germline V gene encodes CDR1 MNHEY and CDR2 SVGAGI. Trimming cost V 6 bases and J 0 bases, with 9 bases left between them. The CDR3 region has the DNA TGTGCCAGCAGGGACGGAAGCTCCTACAATGAGCAGTTCTTC. Translation gives CASRDGSSYNEQFF.

This clone was seen a single time. The rearrangement uses TRBV11-2 and TRBJ2-5; D is unresolved. The CDR3 spans 14 residues. CDR1 SGHAT and CDR2 FQNNGV come from the germline V gene. The ends were cut back, 2 bases at V and 5 bases at J, with 12 bases in the middle. The chain's CDR3 is CASSLRQLGETQYF. The CDR3 nucleotides read TGTGCCAGCAGCTTAAGGCAGTTGGGCGAGACCCAGTACTTC.

V gene TRBV7-9 combines with J gene TRBJ2-1; D gene ambiguous. CDR3 length: 13 residues. Germline V gene data show CDR1 as SEHNR and CDR2 as FQNEAQ (reference sequence). Trimming took 5 bases from V and 6 from J, leaving 11 bases between them. For the CDR3, the DNA is TGTGCCAGCAGCCCATGGAATGGCAATGAGCAGTTCTTC. It translates to CASSPWNGNEQFF.

The chain has TRBV11-2 and TRBJ2-2, with TRBD2 identical over 16 bases. The CDR3 consists of 19 residues. V dropped 6 bases and J dropped 1; count of bases not matched to a gene: 8. Germline assignment: CDR1 SGHAT and CDR2 FQNNGV. The CDR3 spells CASRGTSGRARKNTGELFF. CDR3 nucleotides: TGTGCCAGCAGGGGGACTAGCGGGAGGGCAAGGAAGAACACCGGGGAGCTGTTTTTT. Full variable domain (missing parts from reference TRBV11-2 and TRBJ2-2): EAGVAQSPRYKIIEKRQSVAFWCNPISGHATLYWYQQILGQGPKLLIQFQNNGVVDDSQLPKDRFSAERLKGVDSTLKIQPAKLEDSAVYLCASRGTSGRARKNTGELFFGEGSRLTVL.

The chain has TRBV7-9 and TRBJ2-2, with D tentatively TRBD1 (5 bases). V was shortened by 2 bases and J by 4 bases, with 23 bases between the two germline ends. Germline CDR1 reads SEHNR; CDR2 reads FQNEAQ (reference sequence). The CDR3 is 19 residues long. As DNA, the CDR3 is TGTGCCAGCAGCTTACTCACTCAGCCGGCACCAACAGGCACCGGGGAGCTGTTTTTT. Amino acid sequence: CASSLLTQPAPTGTGELFF.

This clone showed up just once. This chain connects TRBV6-1 to TRBJ2-5, with D unresolved. This CDR3 spans 14 amino acids. V shed 0 bases and J shed 4 bases, with 9 bases lying between them. Germline values: CDR1 MNHNS, CDR2 SASEGT. The CDR3 DNA sequence: TGTGCCAGCAGTGAAGCGTCCCATGGAGAGACCCAGTACTTC. This encodes CASSEASHGETQYF.

V usage is TRBV30 and J usage is TRBJ1-1; D is unclear. CDR1 GTSNPN and CDR2 SVGIG come from the germline V gene (reference sequence). The CDR3 has 13 residues. V lost 2 bases and J lost 4, with 11 bases in between. CDR3 bases: TGTGCCTGGAGTCCCGGGTGGGGCACTGAAGCTTTCTTT. Translation gives CAWSPGWGTEAFF.

The gene calls are TRBV29-1 and TRBJ2-7; 13 bases map to TRBD2. Germline V gene data show CDR1 as SQVTM and CDR2 as ANQGSEA. This CDR3 comprises 13 residues. V shed 6 bases, J shed 2 bases, and the junction held 1 base outside the gene matches. CDR3 DNA sequence: TGCAGCGTACTAGCGGGAGGGGCCTACGAGCAGTACTTC. This translates into CSVLAGGAYEQYF.

For this clone: The sample has other DNA sequences that encode this CDR3 too. This chain joins TRBV5-6 and TRBJ2-4; tentative D call: TRBD2 (5 bases). V gave up 0 bases and J gave up 1 base, with 5 bases separating them. The CDR3 spans 14 residues. In germline, CDR1 is SGHDT, CDR2 YYEEEE. This CDR3 is CASSLGGAKNIQYF. DNA of the CDR3: TGTGCCAGCAGCTTGGGAGGGGCCAAAAACATTCAGTACTTC.

This clone was seen once. The chain uses TRBV4-1 and TRBJ1-2; D gene uncertain. The CDR3 covers 16 residues. Germline V gene lookup returns CDR1 MGHRA and CDR2 YSYEKL. The V gene lost 1 base and the J gene lost 6 bases, with 18 bases spanning the gap. The CDR3, as DNA: TGCGCCAGCAGCCAAGTTCACCCCGGTGGACCCGATGGCTACACCTTC. Translated: CASSQVHPGGPDGYTF.

Details on this clone: A much more abundant neighbour one base away suggests this may be a read error. Additional DNA sequences in this sample encode the identical CDR3. The V and J genes are TRBV5-1 and TRBJ2-1; D is ambiguous. Trimming cost V 0 bases and J 1 base, with 5 bases left between them. The germline V gene has CDR1 SGHRS and CDR2 YFSETQ. The CDR3 contains 14 residues. The CDR3, as DNA: TGCGCCAGCAGCTTGGCCGGTTCCTACAATGAGCAGTTCTTC. Residues: CASSLAGSYNEQFF.

In DNA form, the CDR3 reads TGTGCCAGCATCCCGGGACAGGGGGCCCTAAACATTCAGTACTTC. Protein sequence: CASIPGQGALNIQYF. This chain connects TRBV28 to TRBJ2-4; 12 nucleotides match TRBD1. Germline values: CDR1 MDHEN, CDR2 SYDVKM. V lost 7 bases to trimming and J lost 6 bases; unmatched junction nucleotides: 7. The CDR3 runs 15 residues.

Here the CDR3 reads CASSLALADYEQYF. The CDR3 DNA reads as TGTGCCAGCAGCTTAGCCCTGGCAGACTACGAGCAGTACTTC. The chain joins TRBV7-9 to TRBJ2-7; D is unresolved. The V end lost 0 bases, the J end lost 3 bases, and 9 bases lay between the germline ends. Germline lookup yields CDR1 SEHNR and CDR2 FQNEAQ (reference sequence). The CDR3 has 14 amino acids. The full variable domain, completed using reference TRBV7-9 and TRBJ2-7, is DTGVSQNPRHKITKRGQNVTFRCDPISEHNRLYWYRQTLGQGPEFLTYFQNEAQLEKSRLLSDRFSAERPKGSFSTLEIQRTEQGDSAMYLCASSLALADYEQYFGPGTRLTVT.